This T cell receptor beta chain was obtained from a study of regulatory T cells in long-lasting Graves disease. About the research overall: The antithyroid drugs taken by newly diagnosed Graves' patients had been used for under 3 months.

The time point: newly diagnosed GD, antithyroid drugs for less than 3 months. Researchers made the TCR library from RNA that was extracted from PBMCs. The TCR beta library used iRepertoire HTBI primers with Arm-PCR amplification of CDR3. TCRdb passed the multiplex PCR reads through MiXCR, listing each CDR3 protein once. The sample consists of 250,000 or so distinct CDR3 sequences, around 19% of them appearing once. About this clonotype itself: What it binds is not known.

Overall study results and limits: TCR diversity was lower in persistent Graves' patients than in newly diagnosed ones.

These data also formed part of another study, on T cells in Graves' hyperthyroidism and ophthalmopathy. That paper states: Expanded thyroid clonotypes (above 0.001) were mostly also found in blood. Ophthalmopathy onset followed model prediction by a median approximately six months.

This specimen consisted of peripheral blood mononuclear cells (PBMCs), obtained at new diagnosis, from a patient treated with antithyroid drugs. The receptor was isolated from a woman younger than 45 with Graves disease.

CDR3 sequence reads: CSARDSTSGGHEQFF. In DNA, the CDR3 is TGCAGTGCTAGAGATTCGACTAGCGGGGGGCATGAGCAGTTCTTC. The chain links TRBV20-1 to TRBJ2-1, with 13 positions matching TRBD2. CDR3 size: 15 residues. V trimming: 0 bases; J trimming: 8 bases; junction bases outside the gene matches: 4. Per germline, CDR1 DFQATT and CDR2 SNEGSKA (reference sequence).